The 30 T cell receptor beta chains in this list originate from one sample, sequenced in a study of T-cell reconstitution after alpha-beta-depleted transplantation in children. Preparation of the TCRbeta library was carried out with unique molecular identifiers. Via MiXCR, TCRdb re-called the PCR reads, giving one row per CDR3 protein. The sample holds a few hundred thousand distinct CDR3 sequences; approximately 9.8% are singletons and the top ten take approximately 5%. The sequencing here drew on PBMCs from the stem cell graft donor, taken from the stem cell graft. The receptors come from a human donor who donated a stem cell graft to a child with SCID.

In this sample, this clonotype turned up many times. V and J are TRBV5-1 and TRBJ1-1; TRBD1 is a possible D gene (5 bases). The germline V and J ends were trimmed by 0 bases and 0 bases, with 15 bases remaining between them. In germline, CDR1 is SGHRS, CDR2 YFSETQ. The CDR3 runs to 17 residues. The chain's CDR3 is CASSLASGALMNTEAFF. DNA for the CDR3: TGCGCCAGCAGCTTGGCCAGCGGGGCCCTTATGAACACTGAAGCTTTCTTT.

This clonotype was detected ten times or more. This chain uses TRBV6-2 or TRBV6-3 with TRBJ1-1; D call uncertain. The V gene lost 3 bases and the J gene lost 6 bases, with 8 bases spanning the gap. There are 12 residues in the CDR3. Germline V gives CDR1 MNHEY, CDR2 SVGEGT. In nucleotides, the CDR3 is TGTGCCAGCAGTTATGGCCCGGCTGAAGCTTTCTTT. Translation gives CASSYGPAEAFF.

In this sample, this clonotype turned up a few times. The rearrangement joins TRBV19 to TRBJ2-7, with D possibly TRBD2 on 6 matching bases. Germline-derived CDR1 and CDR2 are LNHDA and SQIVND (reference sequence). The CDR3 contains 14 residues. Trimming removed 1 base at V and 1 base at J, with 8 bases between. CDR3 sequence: CASSIVGGSYEQYF. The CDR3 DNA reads TGTGCCAGTAGTATAGTCGGAGGGTCCTACGAGCAGTACTTC.

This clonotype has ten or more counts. The DNA for the CDR3 is TGTGCCAGCAACCCCAGCGGGGGGCTTTACAATGAGCAGTTCTTC. It codes for CASNPSGGLYNEQFF. The chain couples TRBV7-3 to TRBJ2-1, with 9 bases that match TRBD2. Germline loops: CDR1 SGHTA, CDR2 FQGTGA. This CDR3 has 15 residues. J lost 4 bases, V lost 7 bases, and 8 bases had no gene match.

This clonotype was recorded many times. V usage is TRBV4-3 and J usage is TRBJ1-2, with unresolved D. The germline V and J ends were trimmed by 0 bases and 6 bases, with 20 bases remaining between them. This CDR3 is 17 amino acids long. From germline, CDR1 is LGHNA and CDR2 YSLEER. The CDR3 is CASSQDGWGSSGNGYTF. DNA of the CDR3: TGCGCCAGCAGCCAAGATGGATGGGGAAGTTCGGGGAATGGCTACACCTTC.

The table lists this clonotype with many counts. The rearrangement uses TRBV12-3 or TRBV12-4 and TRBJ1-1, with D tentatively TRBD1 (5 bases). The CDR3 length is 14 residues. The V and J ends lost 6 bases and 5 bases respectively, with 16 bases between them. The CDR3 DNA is TGTGCCAGCAGCTGGATGACCGAGGGGACTGAAGCTTTCTTT. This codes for CASSWMTEGTEAFF.

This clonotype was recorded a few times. As DNA, the CDR3 is TGCGCCAGCAGCTTGGGCGGAGTGGCTGGGGCCAACGTCCTGACTTTC. Translating it yields CASSLGGVAGANVLTF. This rearrangement joins TRBV5-1 to TRBJ2-6, with unresolved D. CDR1 is SGHRS and CDR2 is YFSETQ in the germline V gene. The CDR3 loop spans 16 amino acids. With 0 bases removed from V and 2 bases from J, the gap between germline ends came to 9 bases.

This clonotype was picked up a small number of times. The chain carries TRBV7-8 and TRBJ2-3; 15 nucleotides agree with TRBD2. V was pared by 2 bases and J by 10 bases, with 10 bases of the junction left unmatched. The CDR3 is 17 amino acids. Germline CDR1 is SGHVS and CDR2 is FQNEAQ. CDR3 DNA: TGTGCCAGCAGCTTACCTGGGACTAGCGGGGGGTTACGGGCGCAGTATTTT. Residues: CASSLPGTSGGLRAQYF.

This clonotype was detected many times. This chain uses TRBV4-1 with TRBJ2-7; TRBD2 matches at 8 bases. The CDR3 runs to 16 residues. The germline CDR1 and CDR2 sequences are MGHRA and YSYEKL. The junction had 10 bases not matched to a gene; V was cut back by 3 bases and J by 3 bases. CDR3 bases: TGCGCCAGCAGCCAGGGTGGATTTAGCGGGGACTACGAGCAGTACTTC. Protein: CASSQGGFSGDYEQYF.

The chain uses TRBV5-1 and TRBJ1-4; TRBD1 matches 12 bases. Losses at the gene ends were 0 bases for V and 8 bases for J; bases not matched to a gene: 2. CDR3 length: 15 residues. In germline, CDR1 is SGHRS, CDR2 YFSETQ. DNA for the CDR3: TGCGCCAGCAGCTTGGTTGGGACAGGGGGCGAAAAACTGTTTTTT. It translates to CASSLVGTGGEKLFF. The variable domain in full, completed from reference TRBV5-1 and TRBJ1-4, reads KAGVTQTPRYLIKTRGQQVTLSCSPISGHRSVSWYQQTPGQGLQFLFEYFSETQRNKGNFPGRFSGRQFSNSRSEMNVSTLELGDSALYLCASSLVGTGGEKLFFGSGTQLSVL.

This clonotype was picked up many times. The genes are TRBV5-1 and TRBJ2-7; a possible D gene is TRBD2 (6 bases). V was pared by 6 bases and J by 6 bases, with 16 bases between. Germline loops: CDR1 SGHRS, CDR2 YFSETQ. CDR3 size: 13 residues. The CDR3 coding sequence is TGCGCCAGCACCGCCCCGGAGGGTGGCGAGCAGTACTTC. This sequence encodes CASTAPEGGEQYF.

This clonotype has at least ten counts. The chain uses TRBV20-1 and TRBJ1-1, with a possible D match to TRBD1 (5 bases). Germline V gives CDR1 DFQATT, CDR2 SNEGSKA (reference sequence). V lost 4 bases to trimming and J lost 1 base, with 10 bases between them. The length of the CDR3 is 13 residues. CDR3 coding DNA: TGCAGTGCTACCCGGGGGTCGAACACTGAAGCTTTCTTT. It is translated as CSATRGSNTEAFF.

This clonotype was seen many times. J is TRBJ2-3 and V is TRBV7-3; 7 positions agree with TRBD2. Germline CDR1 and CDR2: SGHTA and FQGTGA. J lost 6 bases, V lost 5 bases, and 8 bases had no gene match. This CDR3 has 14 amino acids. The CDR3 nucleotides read TGTGCCAGCAGCCGGGGTCCCGGGGGGGATACGCAGTATTTT. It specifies CASSRGPGGDTQYF.

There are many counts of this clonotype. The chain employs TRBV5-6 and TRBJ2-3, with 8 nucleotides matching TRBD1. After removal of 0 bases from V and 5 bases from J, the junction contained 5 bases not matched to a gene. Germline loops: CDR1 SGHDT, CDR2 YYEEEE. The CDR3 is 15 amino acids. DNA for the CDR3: TGTGCCAGCAGCTTGGGAGCAGGGGGCGGAGATACGCAGTATTTT. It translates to CASSLGAGGGDTQYF.

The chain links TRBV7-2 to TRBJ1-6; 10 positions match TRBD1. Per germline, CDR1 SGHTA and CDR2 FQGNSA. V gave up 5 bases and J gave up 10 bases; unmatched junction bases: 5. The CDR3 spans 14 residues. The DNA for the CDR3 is TGTGCCAGCAGCCAGGGACAGGGGCACTCACCCCTCCACTTT. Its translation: CASSQGQGHSPLHF.

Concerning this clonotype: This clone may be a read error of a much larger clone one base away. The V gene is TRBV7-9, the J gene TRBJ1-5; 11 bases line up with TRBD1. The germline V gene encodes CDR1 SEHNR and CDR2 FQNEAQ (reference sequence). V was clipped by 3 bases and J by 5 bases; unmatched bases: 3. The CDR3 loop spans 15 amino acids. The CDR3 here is CASSFRTGGHQPQHF. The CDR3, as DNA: TGTGCCAGCAGCTTCAGGACAGGGGGCCATCAGCCCCAGCATTTT.

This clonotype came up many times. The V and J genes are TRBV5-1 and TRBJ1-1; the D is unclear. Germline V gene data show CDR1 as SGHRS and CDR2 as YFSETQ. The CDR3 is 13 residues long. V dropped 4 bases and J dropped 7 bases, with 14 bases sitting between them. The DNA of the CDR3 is TGCGCCAGCAGCCCTCGGACCGCTCTTGAAGCTTTCTTT. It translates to CASSPRTALEAFF.

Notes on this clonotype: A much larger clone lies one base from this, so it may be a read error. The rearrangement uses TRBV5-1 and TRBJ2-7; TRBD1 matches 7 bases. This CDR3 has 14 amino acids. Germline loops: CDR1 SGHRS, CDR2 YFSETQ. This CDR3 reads CASRRTGGTYGQYF. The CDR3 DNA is TGCGCCAGCAGGAGGACAGGAGGAACTTACGGGCAGTACTTC.

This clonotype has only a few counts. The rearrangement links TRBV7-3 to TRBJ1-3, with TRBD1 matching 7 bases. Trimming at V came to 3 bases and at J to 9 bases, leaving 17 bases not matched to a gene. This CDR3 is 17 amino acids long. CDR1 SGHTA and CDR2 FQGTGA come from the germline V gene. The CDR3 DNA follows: TGTGCCAGCAGCTTCCCAGAGGACAGGCCGAGGAGGGGCACCATATATTTT. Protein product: CASSFPEDRPRRGTIYF.

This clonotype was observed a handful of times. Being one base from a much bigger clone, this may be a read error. DNA for the CDR3: TGCAGCGTTGAAGATCAAGGTGATGGCGACACCTTC. This encodes CSVEDQGDGDTF. The chain has TRBV29-1 and TRBJ1-2; no clear D. The germline CDR1 and CDR2 sequences are SQVTM and ANQGSEA. CDR3 size: 12 residues.

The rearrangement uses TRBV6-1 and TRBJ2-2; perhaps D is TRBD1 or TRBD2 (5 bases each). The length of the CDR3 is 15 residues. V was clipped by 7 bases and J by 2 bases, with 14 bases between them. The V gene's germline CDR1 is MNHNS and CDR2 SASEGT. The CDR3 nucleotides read TGTGCCAGCAAATTGCCAGGGAGTAACACCGGGGAGCTGTTTTTT. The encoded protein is CASKLPGSNTGELFF.

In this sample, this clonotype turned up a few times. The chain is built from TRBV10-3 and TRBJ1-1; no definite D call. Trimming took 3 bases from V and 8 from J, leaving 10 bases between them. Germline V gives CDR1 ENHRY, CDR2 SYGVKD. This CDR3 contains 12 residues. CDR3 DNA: TGTGCCATCAGTGACCTGACGGCCGAAGCTTTCTTT. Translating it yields CAISDLTAEAFF.

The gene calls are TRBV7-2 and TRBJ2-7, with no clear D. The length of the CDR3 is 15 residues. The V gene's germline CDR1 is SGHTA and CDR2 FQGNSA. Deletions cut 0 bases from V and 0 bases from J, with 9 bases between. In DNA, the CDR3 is TGTGCCAGCAGCTTAGCGGGGTTGAGCTCCTACGAGCAGTACTTC. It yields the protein CASSLAGLSSYEQYF.

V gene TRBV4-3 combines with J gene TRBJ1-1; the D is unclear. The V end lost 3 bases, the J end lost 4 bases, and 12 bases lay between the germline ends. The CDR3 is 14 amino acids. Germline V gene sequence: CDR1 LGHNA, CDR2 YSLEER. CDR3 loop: CASSHYARVTEAFF. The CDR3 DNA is TGCGCCAGCAGCCATTATGCGCGGGTCACTGAAGCTTTCTTT.

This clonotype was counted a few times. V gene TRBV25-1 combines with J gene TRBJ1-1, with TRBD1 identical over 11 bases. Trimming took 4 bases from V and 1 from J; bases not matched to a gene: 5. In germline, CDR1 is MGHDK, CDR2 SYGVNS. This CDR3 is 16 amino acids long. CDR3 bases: TGTGCCAGCAGTGCCGGACAGGGGGCTTGGAACACTGAAGCTTTCTTT. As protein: CASSAGQGAWNTEAFF. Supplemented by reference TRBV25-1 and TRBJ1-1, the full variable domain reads EADIYQTPRYLVIGTGKKITLECSQTMGHDKMYWYQQDPGMELHLIHYSYGVNSTEKGDLSSESTVSRIRTEHFPLTLESARPSHTSQYLCASSAGQGAWNTEAFFGQGTRLTVV.

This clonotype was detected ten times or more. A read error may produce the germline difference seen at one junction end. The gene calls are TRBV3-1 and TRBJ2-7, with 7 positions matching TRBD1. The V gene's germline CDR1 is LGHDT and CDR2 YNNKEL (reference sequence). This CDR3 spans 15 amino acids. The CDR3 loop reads CASSKDRATSYEQYF. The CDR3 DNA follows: TGTGCCAGCAGCAAAGACAGGGCGACCTCCTACGAGCAGTACTTC.

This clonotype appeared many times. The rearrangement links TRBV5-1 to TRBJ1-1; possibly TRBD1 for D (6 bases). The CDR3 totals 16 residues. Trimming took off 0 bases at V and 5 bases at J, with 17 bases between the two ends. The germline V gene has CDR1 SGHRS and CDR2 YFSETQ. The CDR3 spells CASSLGWGRGGTEAFF. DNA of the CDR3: TGCGCCAGCAGCTTGGGGTGGGGCAGGGGAGGAACTGAAGCTTTCTTT.

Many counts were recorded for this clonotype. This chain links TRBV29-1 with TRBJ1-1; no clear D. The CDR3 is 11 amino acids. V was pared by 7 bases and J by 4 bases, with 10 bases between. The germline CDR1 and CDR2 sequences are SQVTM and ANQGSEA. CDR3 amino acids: CSGRTGTEAFF. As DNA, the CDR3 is TGCAGCGGCCGCACGGGCACTGAAGCTTTCTTT.

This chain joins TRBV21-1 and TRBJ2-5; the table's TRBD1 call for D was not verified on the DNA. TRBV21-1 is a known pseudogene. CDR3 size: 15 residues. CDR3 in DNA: TGTGCCAGCAGCAAACCTCCGGGCCACCAAGAGACCCAGTACTTT. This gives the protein CASSKPPGHQETQYF.

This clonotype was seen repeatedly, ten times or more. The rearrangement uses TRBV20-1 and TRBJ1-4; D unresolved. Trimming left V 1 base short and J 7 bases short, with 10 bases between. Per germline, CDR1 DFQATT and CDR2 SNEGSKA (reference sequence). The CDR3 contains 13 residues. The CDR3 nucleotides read TGCAGTGCTAGAGTCTACGGTGGTGAAAAACTGTTTTTT. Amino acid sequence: CSARVYGGEKLFF.